In its sample, the clone carrying this TCR beta chain was seen many times. This sample was taken from a study of prognosis after radiotherapy for stage I lung cancer. About the research overall: The patient group included nobody who received concurrent therapy with stereotactic body radiotherapy.

The CDR3 sequence is 16 residues long. Trimming removed 5 bases from V and 3 bases from J; junction bases left unmatched: 7. Germline lookup yields CDR1 SEHNR and CDR2 FQNEAQ (reference sequence). TCR beta CDR3 was amplified from genomic DNA by two-round multiplex PCR. Each TRBV and TRBJ gene had its own primer in the first PCR round. TCRdb re-analysed the multiplex PCR reads in MiXCR, keeping a single row per CDR3 protein. The table has 20,000 to 25,000 distinct CDR3 sequences, around 40% seen once; the top ten hold 20% to 25%. Sequenced here: PBMCs, sampled before or after stereotactic body radiation therapy (not recorded which). The rearrangement uses TRBV7-9 and TRBJ2-7; 13 bases are shared with TRBD2. The sequence derives from a donor over 45 with non-small cell lung cancer. This CDR3 is CASSGTSGNRIYEQYF. The CDR3, as DNA: TGTGCCAGCAGCGGGACTAGCGGGAATAGAATCTACGAGCAGTACTTC.